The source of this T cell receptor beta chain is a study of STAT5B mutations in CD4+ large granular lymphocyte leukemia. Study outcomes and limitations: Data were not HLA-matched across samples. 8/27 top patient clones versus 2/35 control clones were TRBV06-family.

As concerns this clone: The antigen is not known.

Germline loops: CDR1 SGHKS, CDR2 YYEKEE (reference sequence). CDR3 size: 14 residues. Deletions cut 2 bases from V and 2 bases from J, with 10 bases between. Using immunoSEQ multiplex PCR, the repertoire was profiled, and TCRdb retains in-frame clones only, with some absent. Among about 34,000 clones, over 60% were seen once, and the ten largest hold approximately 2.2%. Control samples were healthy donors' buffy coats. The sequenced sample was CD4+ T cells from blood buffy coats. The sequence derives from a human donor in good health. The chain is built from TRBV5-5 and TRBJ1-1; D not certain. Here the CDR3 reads CASSFSGVNTEAFF. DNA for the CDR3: TGTGCCAGCAGCTTCTCTGGGGTTAACACTGAAGCTTTCTTT.